The rows below give T cell receptor beta chains drawn from one sample of a study of blood T cell repertoires in COVID-19. Measured with immunoSEQ multiplex PCR; TCRdb has only the in-frame clones, and not every one. The table includes some 250,000 clones, under 90% detected once. The sequenced sample was peripheral blood. These receptors came from a woman aged 55-75 years with active or convalescent COVID-19. Each CDR3 is given with its conserved first and last residue. The order of the fields is clone size, J gene, D gene, V gene, CDR3 protein, CDR3 DNA. D genes are given only for firm matches. Rows give clone size only sometimes, using once, few, many, or a class for an expanded clone.

NA,TRBJ1-3,TRBD1,TRBV16,CASRDRATGNTIYF,TGTGCCAGCAGGGACAGGGCCACTGGAAACACCATATATTTT
NA,TRBJ1-2,NA,TRBV4-1,CASSQDGASPYLRGYTF,TGCGCCAGCAGCCAAGATGGAGCGTCCCCGTATCTGAGAGGCTACACCTTC
many,TRBJ2-7,TRBD2,TRBV5-1,CASSLDLAGTYEQYF,TGCGCCAGCAGCTTGGACCTAGCGGGGACATACGAGCAGTACTTC
once,TRBJ1-2,TRBD1,TRBV19,CASRGQGLYTF,TGTGCCAGTAGGGGACAGGGGCTCTACACCTTC
NA,TRBJ1-4,NA,TRBV12-5,CASGGTLDEKLFF,TGTGCTAGTGGAGGGACTTTGGATGAAAAACTGTTTTTT
NA,TRBJ1-4,TRBD1,TRBV2,CASRAGTGNEKLFF,TGTGCCAGCAGAGCCGGGACAGGGAATGAAAAACTGTTTTTT
NA,TRBJ2-3,TRBD2,TRBV7-3,CASSLSGGLDTQYF,TGTGCCAGCAGCTTAAGCGGGGGGTTGGATACGCAGTATTTT
NA,TRBJ1-1,NA,TRBV19,CASSRGREAFF,TGTGCCAGTAGTAGAGGCAGAGAAGCTTTCTTT
NA,TRBJ2-5,TRBD1,TRBV6-5,CASSRTGGGETQYF,TGTGCCAGCAGTCGGACAGGGGGAGGAGAGACCCAGTACTTC
NA,TRBJ1-1,NA,TRBV3-1/TRBV3-2,CASSLRQLEAFF,TGTGCCAGCAGCCTTCGACAGCTTGAAGCTTTCTTT
NA,TRBJ2-5,NA,TRBV7-9,CASSLAGAGWGVETQYF,TGTGCCAGCAGCTTAGCGGGGGCAGGTTGGGGTGTCGAGACCCAGTACTTC
many,TRBJ2-1,NA,TRBV5-1,CASSPGAGVKSEQFF,TGCGCCAGCAGCCCCGGGGCAGGGGTGAAAAGTGAGCAGTTCTTC
NA,TRBJ2-6,TRBD2,TRBV5-1,CASSLAVAGGSSGANVLTF,TGCGCCAGCAGCTTGGCGGTAGCGGGGGGGTCCTCTGGGGCCAACGTCCTGACTTTC
NA,TRBJ2-5,NA,TRBV2,CASSEDHGIQETQYF,TGTGCCAGCAGTGAAGACCATGGCATACAAGAGACCCAGTACTTC
NA,TRBJ1-1,NA,TRBV7-2,CASSSLLGQGSTEAFF,TGTGCCAGCAGCTCGCTCCTCGGGCAGGGGAGCACTGAAGCTTTCTTT
NA,TRBJ2-1,NA,TRBV27,CASSLYISNNEQFF,TGTGCCAGCAGTTTATACATCTCCAACAATGAGCAGTTCTTC
NA,TRBJ2-2,TRBD1,TRBV5-5,CASSPVGTGEFNTGELFF,TGTGCCAGCAGCCCGGTCGGGACAGGGGAGTTTAACACCGGGGAGCTGTTTTTT
few,TRBJ1-3,NA,TRBV25-1,CASSAQDNTIYF,TGTGCCAGCAGTGCCCAGGATAACACCATATATTTT
NA,TRBJ1-4,NA,TRBV7-6,CASTQLGGEATYEKLFF,TGTGCCAGCACTCAGTTGGGGGGGGAGGCCACCTATGAAAAACTGTTTTTT
NA,TRBJ2-3,TRBD2,TRBV7-9,CASSFLLAGPPDTQYF,TGTGCCAGCAGCTTCCTACTAGCGGGGCCTCCAGATACGCAGTATTTT
many,TRBJ1-3,TRBD1,TRBV7-2,CASRETGANTIYF,TGTGCCAGCAGAGAAACAGGGGCAAACACCATATATTTT
NA,TRBJ2-1,TRBD2,TRBV19,CASSDELAGGLNEQFF,TGTGCCAGTAGTGACGAACTAGCGGGGGGTCTCAATGAGCAGTTCTTC
NA,TRBJ2-3,NA,TRBV7-2,CASSLARGAGSSTDTQYF,TGTGCCAGCAGCTTAGCGAGGGGAGCGGGTTCGAGCACAGATACGCAGTATTTT
NA,TRBJ2-2,NA,TRBV9,CASSVGWGDTGELFF,TGTGCCAGCAGCGTAGGGTGGGGGGACACCGGGGAGCTGTTTTTT
NA,TRBJ1-2,TRBD1,TRBV11-2,CASSLYRDSWNYGYTF,TGTGCCAGCAGCTTATACCGGGACAGTTGGAACTATGGCTACACCTTC
NA,TRBJ1-1,TRBD1,TRBV27,CASSSRIGIRGLNTEAFF,TGTGCCAGCAGTTCGCGGATTGGGATCAGGGGGCTTAACACTGAAGCTTTCTTT
NA,TRBJ2-1,TRBD1,TRBV25-1,CASSESPGQGSYNEQFF,TGTGCCAGCAGTGAGTCCCCGGGACAGGGGTCCTACAATGAGCAGTTCTTC
NA,TRBJ2-5,TRBD1,TRBV5-4,CASSSGQQETQYF,TGTGCCAGCAGCTCGGGACAGCAAGAGACCCAGTACTTC
NA,TRBJ2-3,TRBD2,TRBV7-8,CASSLRVWGGGTTDTQYF,TGTGCCAGCAGCTTAAGGGTTTGGGGCGGGGGGACCACAGATACGCAGTATTTT
NA,TRBJ1-2,NA,TRBV19,CASSGGGARNYGYTF,TGTGCCAGTAGCGGAGGGGGGGCGCGGAACTATGGCTACACCTTC
NA,TRBJ2-5,NA,TRBV7-2,CASSPSGRWGSAQYF,TGTGCCAGCAGCCCCTCGGGGAGGTGGGGTTCGGCCCAGTACTTC
NA,TRBJ1-6,NA,TRBV11-2,CASSLGHNVNSPLHF,TGTGCCAGCAGCTTAGGACACAACGTTAATTCACCCCTCCACTTT
once,TRBJ2-5,NA,TRBV7-3,CASSSGQGSTETQYF,TGTGCCAGCAGCTCAGGGCAGGGCTCTACGGAGACCCAGTACTTC
NA,TRBJ2-3,TRBD2,TRBV9,CASSPTLAGTDTQYF,TGTGCCAGCAGCCCAACCCTAGCGGGGACAGATACGCAGTATTTT
NA,TRBJ2-5,TRBD2,TRBV11-2,CASSLGASGQETQYF,TGTGCCAGCAGCTTAGGGGCTAGCGGACAAGAGACCCAGTACTTC
NA,TRBJ1-5,NA,TRBV29-1,CSVAEGGGNQPQHF,TGCAGCGTTGCGGAGGGAGGAGGGAATCAGCCCCAGCATTTT
NA,TRBJ1-4,NA,TRBV19,CASSVGLGGRKLFF,TGTGCCAGTAGTGTGGGCCTCGGGGGGAGAAAACTGTTTTTT
NA,TRBJ2-1,NA,TRBV7-2,CASSARGGHEQFF,TGTGCCAGCAGCGCGAGGGGGGGCCATGAGCAGTTCTTC
NA,TRBJ1-1,NA,TRBV29-1,CSASTGQSNTEAFF,TGCAGCGCTTCTACTGGACAATCGAACACTGAAGCTTTCTTT
NA,TRBJ1-1,NA,TRBV7-9,CASSNRNTEAFF,TGTGCCAGCAGCAACAGGAACACTGAAGCTTTCTTT
NA,TRBJ2-1,TRBD2,TRBV15,CATPRTSGDYNEQFF,TGTGCCACACCTAGGACTAGCGGGGATTACAATGAGCAGTTCTTC
few,TRBJ1-3,NA,TRBV11-2,CASSSDISGNTIYF,TGTGCCAGCAGCTCAGATATCTCTGGAAACACCATATATTTT
NA,TRBJ1-2,TRBD1,TRBV28,CASSLPGQGTTYGYTF,TGTGCCAGCAGTCTCCCGGGACAGGGGACAACCTATGGCTACACCTTC
NA,TRBJ1-3,TRBD1,TRBV29-1,CSVGPGTGSGNTIYF,TGCAGCGTTGGACCCGGGACAGGGTCTGGAAACACCATATATTTT
NA,TRBJ2-1,TRBD2,TRBV7-9,CASSSRTSGDYNEQFF,TGTGCCAGCAGCTCCAGGACTAGCGGGGACTACAATGAGCAGTTCTTC
NA,TRBJ1-1,NA,TRBV6-6,CASSTPQGMNTEAFF,TGTGCCAGCAGTACCCCTCAGGGAATGAACACTGAAGCTTTCTTT
NA,TRBJ1-3,TRBD1,TRBV4-3,CASSRRGDSGNTIYF,TGCGCCAGCAGCCGCAGGGGGGACTCTGGAAACACCATATATTTT
NA,TRBJ1-1,NA,TRBV6-1,CASSEAGATEAFF,TGTGCCAGCAGTGAAGCGGGGGCCACTGAAGCTTTCTTT
few,TRBJ1-6,NA,TRBV5-6,CASSLGVGVDSPLHF,TGTGCCAGCAGCTTGGGGGTCGGGGTCGACTCACCCCTCCACTTT
NA,TRBJ2-1,TRBD1,TRBV6-5,CASSLDRGSYNEQFF,TGTGCCAGCAGTCTGGACAGGGGCTCCTACAATGAGCAGTTCTTC
once,TRBJ1-2,NA,TRBV27,CASSLSRGGVYGYTF,TGTGCCAGCAGTTTGTCCCGAGGGGGGGTCTATGGCTACACCTTC
NA,TRBJ1-2,NA,TRBV5-1,CASSLLGGGYTF,TGCGCCAGCAGCTTGTTGGGGGGTGGCTACACCTTC
NA,TRBJ2-2,TRBD1,TRBV6-5,CASTYTGTGIIGELFF,TGTGCCAGCACTTACACCGGGACAGGGATAATCGGGGAGCTGTTTTTT
NA,TRBJ1-3,TRBD1,TRBV5-1,CASSLSGTDSGNTIYF,TGCGCCAGCAGCTTGTCCGGGACAGACTCTGGAAACACCATATATTTT
NA,TRBJ1-2,NA,TRBV25-1,CASSDRTLPYGYTF,TGTGCCAGCAGTGATAGGACACTTCCCTATGGCTACACCTTC
NA,TRBJ1-2,NA,TRBV27,CASSLEAGGSAFYGYTF,TGTGCCAGCAGTTTGGAGGCGGGAGGTTCTGCTTTCTATGGCTACACCTTC
NA,TRBJ2-7,NA,TRBV5-1,CASRAGIEQYF,TGCGCCAGCAGGGCAGGGATCGAGCAGTACTTC
NA,TRBJ2-1,TRBD2,TRBV9,CASSVATGGYNEQFF,TGTGCCAGCAGCGTAGCTACCGGGGGGTACAATGAGCAGTTCTTC
NA,TRBJ1-1,TRBD1,TRBV5-6,CASSPDRTGQAFF,TGTGCCAGCAGCCCAGATCGGACAGGACAAGCTTTCTTT
NA,TRBJ2-5,TRBD2,TRBV9,CASSVGIAGGMETQYF,TGTGCCAGCAGCGTAGGGATAGCGGGGGGTATGGAGACCCAGTACTTC